Listed here are 21 T cell receptor beta chains from one sample, sequenced in a study of T cells in Graves' hyperthyroidism and ophthalmopathy (dated by TCRdb to about 2019). The library was obtained by multiplex PCR. The sample was run on an Illumina HiSeq 2000. The TCR beta CDR3 regions were amplified from RNA transcripts. The TCR CDR3 was subjected to a first round of RT-PCR using the HTBI primer set and the Qiagen OneStep RT-PCR kit. In-frame beta chains were kept once TCRdb had trimmed the public reads at Q25 with fastp and called clones with MiXCR. Rows are unified per CDR3 protein, each entry keeping the most common DNA and genes. This sample gives a few hundred thousand distinct CDR3 sequences in total; about half of them show up just once. The ten top clones hold 8.2% of the sample. Sequences were obtained from peripheral blood or thyroid tissue (not recorded which). Receptor source: a woman in her late teens or twenties with Graves' hyperthyroidism. Donor details come from another sample of the same person, matched by shared clones.

This clonotype was found a few times. The genes are TRBV19 and TRBJ2-7; a weak D match, TRBD2 (6 bases). V was trimmed by 5 bases and J by 2 bases, leaving 10 bases between them. In germline, CDR1 is LNHDA, CDR2 SQIVND (reference sequence). The CDR3 totals 13 residues. CDR3 region: CASSAGSPYEQYF. DNA for the CDR3: TGTGCCAGTAGTGCCGGGAGCCCCTACGAGCAGTACTTC.

This clonotype was picked up a small number of times. The chain employs TRBV7-9 and TRBJ1-4; D might be TRBD1 (5 bases). The CDR3 runs to 15 residues. V was shortened by 1 base and J by 14 bases, with 20 bases between the two germline ends. Germline lookup yields CDR1 SEHNR and CDR2 FQNEAQ (reference sequence). CDR3 residues: CASSLVRPDSRVLFF. The CDR3 nucleotides are TGTGCCAGCAGCTTAGTCCGCCCGGACTCCAGGGTGCTGTTTTTT. The full variable domain, with the rest looked up from reference TRBV7-9 and TRBJ1-4, is DTGVSQNPRHKITKRGQNVTFRCDPISEHNRLYWYRQTLGQGPEFLTYFQNEAQLEKSRLLSDRFSAERPKGSFSTLEIQRTEQGDSAMYLCASSLVRPDSRVLFFGSGTQLSVL.

This clonotype was counted a few times. The V and J genes are TRBV5-1 and TRBJ1-2; D might be TRBD1 (6 bases). Germline-derived CDR1 and CDR2 are SGHRS and YFSETQ. The germline V and J ends were trimmed by 4 bases and 5 bases, with 15 bases remaining between them. This CDR3 comprises 14 residues. CDR3: CASSRGTSSYGYTF. CDR3 bases: TGCGCCAGCAGCAGGGGGACCTCATCTTATGGCTACACCTTC.

The chain has TRBV9 and TRBJ2-5; maybe TRBD2 (5 bases). Germline-derived CDR1 and CDR2 are SGDLS and YYNGEE. This CDR3 comprises 16 residues. V was cut by 4 bases and J by 1 base, with 17 bases left in between. The CDR3 region has the DNA TGTGCCAGCAGCCCCCTTCCCGGGGTCTTCCAAGAGACCCAGTACTTC. Translated: CASSPLPGVFQETQYF.

This chain uses TRBV29-1 with TRBJ1-1; D ambiguous. Per the germline V gene, CDR1 is SQVTM and CDR2 is ANQGSEA. Trimming left V 7 bases short and J 2 bases short, with 11 bases between. This CDR3 spans 12 amino acids. CDR3 protein: CSGGRSNTEAFF. In DNA form, the CDR3 reads TGCAGCGGCGGCCGAAGTAACACTGAAGCTTTCTTT.

This clonotype was seen a handful of times. The V gene is TRBV7-2, the J gene TRBJ1-5, with unresolved D. The germline V gene has CDR1 SGHTA and CDR2 FQGNSA. This CDR3 has 13 amino acids. The V and J ends lost 1 base and 11 bases respectively, with 12 bases between them. The CDR3 sequence is CASSLENTRAQHF. DNA of the CDR3: TGTGCCAGCAGCTTAGAGAATACGCGGGCCCAGCATTTT.

This clonotype was observed many times. The chain joins TRBV15 to TRBJ1-1; D is unclear. V gave up 0 bases and J gave up 3 bases, with 8 bases separating them. The CDR3 has 14 amino acids. CDR1 and CDR2 from the germline V gene are LNHNV and YYDKDF (reference sequence). The CDR3 DNA reads as TGTGCCACCAGCAGAGACGCGCTCGACACTGAAGCTTTCTTT. This encodes CATSRDALDTEAFF.

This clonotype turned up a few times. Sequence at one end of the junction differs from germline and may be a read error. The rearrangement joins TRBV7-2 to TRBJ1-4; 8 bases map to TRBD1. CDR1 is SGHTA and CDR2 is FQGNSA in the germline V gene. The CDR3 loop spans 16 amino acids. CDR3 nucleotide sequence: TGTGCCAGCAGCCCCAGGGGGACAGGCACTAAGGAAAAACTGTTTTTT. It is translated as CASSPRGTGTKEKLFF.

The chain is built from TRBV15 and TRBJ2-7; D tentatively reads TRBD1 or TRBD2 (5 bases each). CDR1 LNHNV and CDR2 YYDKDF come from the germline V gene (reference sequence). The V end was cut by 0 bases, the J end by 3 bases, with 9 bases between. There are 14 residues in the CDR3. CDR3 nucleotides: TGTGCCACCAGCAGAGAGGGGACGGTCTACGAGCAGTACTTC. It encodes CATSREGTVYEQYF. The full variable domain, with the rest looked up from reference TRBV15 and TRBJ2-7, is DAMVIQNPRYQVTQFGKPVTLSCSQTLNHNVMYWYQQKSSQAPKLLFHYYDKDFNNEADTPDNFQSRRPNTSFCFLDIRSPGLGDTAMYLCATSREGTVYEQYFGPGTRLTVT.

In the case of this clonotype: A much larger clone lies a single base off, so this may be a read error. This chain uses TRBV29-1 with TRBJ2-7; the D is unclear. CDR1 SQVTM and CDR2 ANQGSEA come from the germline V gene. Deletions cut 7 bases from V and 0 bases from J, with 13 bases between. CDR3 length equals 13 residues. The DNA for the CDR3 is TGCAGCGCTCGCCAGACGGACTCCTACGAGCAGTACTTC. Translation: CSARQTDSYEQYF.

The chain combines TRBV6-2 or TRBV6-3 with TRBJ2-5; 13 bases fit TRBD2. CDR3 length equals 16 residues. With V trimmed by 2 bases and J by 4 bases, 4 bases remained unmatched. The germline V gene encodes CDR1 MNHEY and CDR2 SVGEGT. The CDR3 here is CASSYAGTSGTETQYF. CDR3 nucleotides: TGTGCCAGCAGTTACGCCGGGACTAGCGGGACAGAGACCCAGTACTTC.

CDR3 sequence reads: CASSLVGGNNYGYTF. The CDR3 DNA is TGTGCCAGCAGCCTAGTTGGGGGAAACAACTATGGCTACACCTTC. V usage is TRBV2 and J usage is TRBJ1-2; perhaps TRBD1 as D (5 bases). The germline V and J ends were trimmed by 6 bases and 2 bases, with 16 bases remaining between them. The germline V gene encodes CDR1 SNHLY and CDR2 FYNNEI. This CDR3 contains 15 residues.

This clonotype has only one observation. The junction departs from the called germline gene at one end, perhaps through a read error. The CDR3 sequence is CASSYDRVSAETQYF. CDR3 in DNA: TGTGCCAGCAGTTACGACAGGGTCTCAGCAGAGACCCAGTACTTC. The chain couples TRBV10-3 to TRBJ2-5; 7 bases align to TRBD1. Germline assignment: CDR1 ENHRY and CDR2 SYGVKD. The CDR3 has 15 amino acids.

The J gene is TRBJ2-7, the V gene TRBV7-2, with 8 bases matching TRBD1. Germline loops: CDR1 SGHTA, CDR2 FQGNSA. The CDR3 is 16 amino acids. Germline trimming cut 0 bases from V and 3 bases from J; bases unmatched to any gene: 7. This chain's CDR3 is CASSLAHPGQGYEQYF. CDR3 DNA sequence: TGTGCCAGCAGCTTAGCCCACCCCGGACAGGGCTACGAGCAGTACTTC. Together with reference TRBV7-2 and TRBJ2-7, the CDR3 gives the full variable domain: GAGVSQSPSNKVTEKGKDVELRCDPISGHTALYWYRQSLGQGLEFLIYFQGNSAPDKSGLPSDRFSAERTGGSVSTLTIQRTQQEDSAVYLCASSLAHPGQGYEQYFGPGTRLTVT.

The chain carries TRBV5-8 and TRBJ1-4, with 7 bases aligning to TRBD1. Trimming took 0 bases from V and 5 from J; bases not matched to a gene: 4. Germline V gene lookup returns CDR1 SGHTS and CDR2 YDEGEE. This CDR3 spans 15 amino acids. The CDR3 loop is CASSLVQGGNEKLFF. CDR3 DNA: TGTGCCAGCAGCTTGGTGCAGGGGGGCAATGAAAAACTGTTTTTT.

This chain uses TRBV3-1 with TRBJ1-2; TRBD1 is a possible D gene (5 bases). The V gene lost 7 bases and the J gene lost 4 bases, with 13 bases spanning the gap. Germline loops: CDR1 LGHDT, CDR2 YNNKEL (reference sequence). The CDR3 covers 13 residues. DNA for the CDR3: TGTGCCAGCAAAGTGAAGGGGTCCTATGGCTACACCTTC. Amino acid sequence: CASKVKGSYGYTF.

This chain connects TRBV7-2 to TRBJ2-5, with D perhaps TRBD1 (6 bases). CDR1 is SGHTA and CDR2 is FQGNSA in the germline V gene. The CDR3 has 16 amino acids. V lost 3 bases and J lost 5, with 19 bases in between. The CDR3 DNA sequence: TGTGCCAGCAGCTTTCAGGGGTTCGGGCTAGGCGAGACCCAGTACTTC. Protein sequence: CASSFQGFGLGETQYF.

This clonotype was detected ten times or more. The V call is TRBV5-5, the J call TRBJ1-5; possible D gene TRBD1, 5 bases. The V end lost 4 bases, the J end lost 1 base, and 12 bases lay between the germline ends. Germline V CDR1 and CDR2: SGHKS, YYEKEE (reference sequence). There are 15 residues in the CDR3. DNA of the CDR3: TGTGCCAGCAGCACAAAGGGGCAAAGCAATCAGCCCCAGCATTTT. Amino acid sequence: CASSTKGQSNQPQHF.

The rearrangement uses TRBV25-1 and TRBJ1-2; D perhaps matches TRBD1 (5 bases). V was shortened by 3 bases and J by 4 bases, with 15 bases between the two germline ends. The length of the CDR3 is 15 residues. The germline V gene has CDR1 MGHDK and CDR2 SYGVNS. In DNA, the CDR3 is TGTGCCAGCAGTGATGGGGACGGATCAGTCTATGGCTACACCTTC. Amino acids: CASSDGDGSVYGYTF.

The chain has TRBV7-2 and TRBJ1-4, with D maybe TRBD1 (5 bases). The germline gives CDR1 SGHTA, CDR2 FQGNSA. The V end lost 5 bases, the J end lost 0 bases, and 16 bases lay between the germline ends. The CDR3 runs to 17 residues. For the CDR3, the DNA is TGTGCCAGCAGCCAATTTCGAGACAGCGCAACTAATGAAAAACTGTTTTTT. Translated: CASSQFRDSATNEKLFF.

This clonotype was seen a handful of times. This chain connects TRBV20-1 to TRBJ1-1, with D perhaps TRBD1 (5 bases). The CDR3 runs to 14 residues. CDR1 is DFQATT, CDR2 SNEGSKA, per germline (reference sequence). Trimming took 0 bases from V and 5 from J, leaving 13 bases between them. CDR3 protein: CSAREQPGRTEAFF. CDR3 DNA sequence: TGCAGTGCTAGAGAACAGCCGGGGCGGACTGAAGCTTTCTTT.